These T cell receptor beta chains were read from a single sample in a study of blood T cell repertoires in COVID-19. Clones were read by immunoSEQ multiplex PCR, and TCRdb kept only the in-frame ones, dropping some. The sample yields about 210,000 clones, about 90% seen once. Sequencing input: peripheral blood. Receptors were obtained from a man aged 25-45 years with acute or convalescent COVID-19. CDR3s leave out the opening cysteine and the closing phenylalanine or tryptophan.

J	V	CDR3
TRBJ2-1	TRBV18	ASSPISGQPYEQF
TRBJ1-1	TRBV6-5	ASSYLGATEAF
TRBJ2-7	TRBV27	ASILAGTASYEQY
TRBJ2-1	TRBV2	ASSGQRTSGSVRDEQF
TRBJ2-1	TRBV7-8	ASSSTGVAGGKQF
TRBJ1-1	TRBV19	ASSPGLWRGTEAF
TRBJ1-5	TRBV19	AGGQGNQPQH
TRBJ1-5	TRBV5-6	ASSLGQISNQPQH
TRBJ2-7	TRBV5-5	ASSSSGQGYYEQY
TRBJ2-5	TRBV5-6	ASSLVRLGAQETQY
TRBJ2-7	TRBV14	ASSQLAGSEQY
TRBJ2-5	TRBV7-2	ASSLVGGETQY
TRBJ1-1	TRBV11-1	ASSPPGLRSTEAF
TRBJ2-4	TRBV6-1	ASSEARRGTKNIQY
TRBJ2-1	TRBV6-2/TRBV6-3	ASSYVSYNEQF
TRBJ1-1	TRBV28	ASRIQESTEAF
TRBJ2-1	TRBV30	AWSVRASGRPLLFYNEQF
TRBJ2-3	TRBV7-2	ASSLAPLDTQY
TRBJ2-5	TRBV4-1	ASSQLLVAGVETQY
TRBJ2-7	TRBV24-1	ATSDGGSGRADYEQY
TRBJ2-7	TRBV11-2	ASSLAGRQQY
TRBJ2-7	TRBV28	ATLEGLAGVGSY
TRBJ2-7	TRBV11-2	ASSLGPGQGKGEQY
TRBJ2-7	TRBV5-1	ASSRTSYGEQY
TRBJ2-3	TRBV7-2	ASSLLGVGTQY
TRBJ2-7	TRBV18	ASSPPGQRNYEQY
TRBJ2-5	TRBV24-1	ATSAPAGQGGETQY
TRBJ2-1	TRBV6-4	ASSDGRV
TRBJ2-3	TRBV23-1	ASSQKGWDRGRPDTQY
TRBJ1-5	TRBV28	ASSRLYGQPQH
TRBJ2-5	TRBV7-3	ASSSLRDRDETQY
TRBJ1-3	TRBV19	ASSIQATNSGNTIY
TRBJ2-1	TRBV30	AWRGRGRGAYNEQF
TRBJ2-2	TRBV29-1	SVPRDTYTGELF
TRBJ1-2	TRBV18	ASSSGQNYGYT
TRBJ1-5	TRBV7-2	ASSLVAGRDQPQH
TRBJ1-1	TRBV3-1/TRBV3-2	ASSGGGGKFF
TRBJ2-1	TRBV5-1	ASSLISGTEQF
TRBJ2-5	TRBV18	ASSPRGQETQY
TRBJ1-1	TRBV18	ASSTDRPRYTEAF
TRBJ2-7	TRBV7-6	ASSSQFGLIYEQY
TRBJ2-5	TRBV28	ASSQDRGEGVETQY
TRBJ2-7	TRBV13	ASSLFNEQY
TRBJ2-7	TRBV30	AWKNGPNGYEQY
TRBJ1-3	TRBV12-5	ASGPDRVSGNTIY
TRBJ1-1	TRBV5-1	ASSFRRGEAF
TRBJ2-1	TRBV6-5	ASTGLAQYNEQF
TRBJ1-2	TRBV5-1	ASSLLDRPLGGYT
TRBJ2-1	TRBV7-2	ASSLGTSGRALYEQF
TRBJ1-1	TRBV11-3	ASSIRGQNTEAF
TRBJ2-5	TRBV12-3/TRBV12-4	ASKSGEQETQY
TRBJ2-5	TRBV5-1	ASSAQGPQETQY
TRBJ1-3	TRBV28	ASSLQLSGNTIY
TRBJ1-2	TRBV11-2	ASSYNLRTRGGYT
TRBJ2-3	TRBV19	ASSDRPALGDTQY
TRBJ2-1	TRBV27	ASRLAGGIEQF
TRBJ2-7	TRBV4-1	ASSQEKSGYEQY